This TCR beta chain was identified in a study of cytomegalovirus exposure and HLA in healthy donors. With 7 bases clipped from V and 1 base from J, the junction kept 9 bases outside the gene matches. Germline CDR1 is LNHDA and CDR2 is SQIVND (reference sequence). The CDR3 totals 16 residues. In the PCR, 60 Vbeta and 13 Jbeta primers were used. Assay used: immunoSEQ multiplex PCR; TCRdb lists only in-frame clones, some missing. The sample yields around 91,000 clones, 78% seen once. The source of this sequence is a male donor in good health and CMV-seropositive. The sequenced sample was PBMCs. The gene calls are TRBV19 and TRBJ2-5; TRBD2 aligns across 10 bases. The CDR3 here is CASTVSGGASQETQYF. The CDR3 DNA reads TGTGCCAGTACCGTAAGCGGGGGGGCCTCCCAAGAGACCCAGTACTTC.